This entry is about one T cell receptor (beta chain). Trimming took 4 bases from V and 0 from J, leaving 11 bases between them. Germline values: CDR1 SGHRS, CDR2 YFSETQ. This CDR3 contains 16 residues. Assay: immunoSEQ multiplex PCR; the TCRdb copy retains only in-frame clones and omits some. This repertoire shows approximately 130,000 clones, roughly 89% found once; its top ten account for 1% to 1.3%. The sample originates from a study of T cell responses to AZD1222 COVID-19 vaccine. The TCR comes from an adult who received the AZD1222 COVID-19 vaccine. Source: peripheral blood, taken 28 days after the second AZD1222 dose. This chain links TRBV5-1 with TRBJ2-6; possible D gene TRBD2, 5 bases. This CDR3 is CASSQGGLSGANVLTF. The CDR3 DNA follows: TGCGCCAGCAGCCAAGGAGGACTCTCTGGGGCCAACGTCCTGACTTTC.